Listed below are T cell receptor beta chains from one sample, sequenced in a study of vaccination and CD4 T cells after COVID-19. Each CDR3 protein gets one entry after TCRdb re-called the PCR reads with MiXCR. The table includes approximately 9,500 distinct CDR3 sequences, under 30% detected once. Antigens of these TCRs are unknown. The input for sequencing was CD4+ T cells from blood, cultured in vitro, taken after SARS-CoV-2 vaccination. Source of these receptors: a human donor who had recovered from COVID-19. Each CDR3 is given with its conserved first and last residue. Each record gives: clone size, D gene, J gene, V gene, CDR3 DNA, CDR3 protein. D genes are given only for firm matches. Clone size is given for some rows only: seen once, a few or many times, or a class if the clone is expanded.

abundance: few
d_gene: TRBD1
j_gene: TRBJ2-5
v_gene: TRBV24-1
CDR3nt: TGTGCCACCAGTGGGGGACAGAGTCCGGAGACCCAGTACTTC
CDR3aa: CATSGGQSPETQYF

abundance: few
d_gene: .
j_gene: TRBJ1-2
v_gene: TRBV28
CDR3nt: TGTGCCAGCAGGAAATCAGGATTCTATGGCTACACCTTC
CDR3aa: CASRKSGFYGYTF

abundance: .
d_gene: TRBD1
j_gene: TRBJ1-5
v_gene: TRBV12-3/TRBV12-4
CDR3nt: TGTGCCAGCAGTTTAATACAGGGGGCCAGCAATCAGCCCCAGCATTTT
CDR3aa: CASSLIQGASNQPQHF

abundance: few
d_gene: .
j_gene: TRBJ1-1
v_gene: TRBV28
CDR3nt: TGTGCCAGCATCGGACACACGGGACTTGAAGCTTTCTTT
CDR3aa: CASIGHTGLEAFF

abundance: .
d_gene: TRBD1
j_gene: TRBJ1-1
v_gene: TRBV20-1
CDR3nt: TGCAGTGCTAGATGGTCGACAGGGAGGACTGAAGCTTTCTTT
CDR3aa: CSARWSTGRTEAFF

abundance: few
d_gene: TRBD1
j_gene: TRBJ2-7
v_gene: TRBV4-3
CDR3nt: TGCGCCAGCAGCCTTGCCAGGACAGGGAAGAACGAGCAGTACTTC
CDR3aa: CASSLARTGKNEQYF

abundance: .
d_gene: .
j_gene: TRBJ2-1
v_gene: TRBV19
CDR3nt: TGTGCCAGTAGTAGGGGTGGGAGTGGTTACAATGAGCAGTTCTTC
CDR3aa: CASSRGGSGYNEQFF

abundance: .
d_gene: .
j_gene: TRBJ1-5
v_gene: TRBV20-1
CDR3nt: TGCAGTGCTAGAGTGCAGGGTAATCAGCCCCAGCATTTT
CDR3aa: CSARVQGNQPQHF

abundance: .
d_gene: .
j_gene: TRBJ1-2
v_gene: TRBV6-2/TRBV6-3
CDR3nt: TGTGCCAGCAGTCCCCCCCAGGCCCACCGGGGCTACACCTTC
CDR3aa: CASSPPQAHRGYTF

abundance: few
d_gene: .
j_gene: TRBJ1-2
v_gene: TRBV11-1
CDR3nt: TGTGCCAGCAGCCCCACCCAAGCTAACTATGGCTACACCTTC
CDR3aa: CASSPTQANYGYTF

abundance: .
d_gene: TRBD2
j_gene: TRBJ2-7
v_gene: TRBV20-1
CDR3nt: TGCAGTGCTAGAGAGGCCCGGACTAGCGGATCTCGGGAGCAGTACTTC
CDR3aa: CSAREARTSGSREQYF

abundance: .
d_gene: TRBD1
j_gene: TRBJ1-5
v_gene: TRBV27
CDR3nt: TGTGCCAGCAGTTTATGGGGACAGAAAGGTCAGCCCCAGCATTTT
CDR3aa: CASSLWGQKGQPQHF

abundance: few
d_gene: .
j_gene: TRBJ1-1
v_gene: TRBV7-2
CDR3nt: TGTGCCAGCAGCTTACTTGCTATTGAAGCTTTCTTT
CDR3aa: CASSLLAIEAFF

abundance: .
d_gene: TRBD1
j_gene: TRBJ2-1
v_gene: TRBV7-6
CDR3nt: TGTGCCAGCACCGTTGACGCCGGGACAGGGGTTTACAATGAGCAGTTCTTC
CDR3aa: CASTVDAGTGVYNEQFF

abundance: .
d_gene: .
j_gene: TRBJ2-7
v_gene: TRBV12-3/TRBV12-4
CDR3nt: TGTGCCAGCAGCCGGATTTACGAGCAGTACTTC
CDR3aa: CASSRIYEQYF

abundance: medium-sized
d_gene: .
j_gene: TRBJ1-2
v_gene: TRBV7-2
CDR3nt: TGTGCCAGCAGCTTACTAGGGGTTGGCTACACCTTC
CDR3aa: CASSLLGVGYTF

abundance: few
d_gene: TRBD2
j_gene: TRBJ2-7
v_gene: TRBV20-1
CDR3nt: TGCAGTGCTAGATCTCGGCTAGCGGTATCCTACGAGCAGTACTTC
CDR3aa: CSARSRLAVSYEQYF

abundance: .
d_gene: .
j_gene: TRBJ2-1
v_gene: TRBV20-1
CDR3nt: TGCAGTGCGGCCGCGGGTTCCTACAATGAGCAGTTCTTC
CDR3aa: CSAAAGSYNEQFF

abundance: .
d_gene: .
j_gene: TRBJ2-3
v_gene: TRBV24-1
CDR3nt: TGTGCCACCAGTGATTTGCTAGAGTCAATGGATACGCAGTATTTT
CDR3aa: CATSDLLESMDTQYF

abundance: few
d_gene: TRBD2
j_gene: TRBJ2-7
v_gene: TRBV20-1
CDR3nt: TGCAGTGCCCCTCTAGCGGGAGAACCCTACGAGCAGTACTTC
CDR3aa: CSAPLAGEPYEQYF

abundance: .
d_gene: .
j_gene: TRBJ2-7
v_gene: TRBV20-1
CDR3nt: TGCAGTGCCAAACGAAGTTCCTACGAGCAGTACTTC
CDR3aa: CSAKRSSYEQYF

abundance: .
d_gene: TRBD1
j_gene: TRBJ1-1
v_gene: TRBV11-2
CDR3nt: TGTGCCAGCAGCTTCATAGCGAACAGGGGCACTGAAGCTTTCTTT
CDR3aa: CASSFIANRGTEAFF

abundance: .
d_gene: .
j_gene: TRBJ2-1
v_gene: TRBV27
CDR3nt: TGTGCCAGCAGTTTACTTTTGGGAGGTCTCGATGAGCAGTTCTTC
CDR3aa: CASSLLLGGLDEQFF

abundance: few
d_gene: TRBD2
j_gene: TRBJ2-2
v_gene: TRBV28
CDR3nt: TGTGCCAGCAGCTCGGTAGCGGGAGGTTTCTCCGGGGAGCTGTTTTTT
CDR3aa: CASSSVAGGFSGELFF

abundance: few
d_gene: TRBD1
j_gene: TRBJ1-2
v_gene: TRBV29-1
CDR3nt: TGCAGCGTTTTACAGGGGGGGGGCTACACCTTC
CDR3aa: CSVLQGGGYTF

abundance: .
d_gene: TRBD1
j_gene: TRBJ1-1
v_gene: TRBV29-1
CDR3nt: TGCAGCGTTATTATACCGGGACAGGGGGCGCCCACTGAAGCTTTCTTT
CDR3aa: CSVIIPGQGAPTEAFF

abundance: few
d_gene: TRBD2
j_gene: TRBJ2-5
v_gene: TRBV19
CDR3nt: TGTGCCAGTAGTATAAGCGGGAGGGGGTCGGAGACCCAGTACTTC
CDR3aa: CASSISGRGSETQYF

abundance: few
d_gene: .
j_gene: TRBJ1-5
v_gene: TRBV12-3/TRBV12-4
CDR3nt: TGTGCCAGCAGTTTGGGATGGCCCCAGCATTTT
CDR3aa: CASSLGWPQHF

abundance: .
d_gene: .
j_gene: TRBJ1-5
v_gene: TRBV5-1
CDR3nt: TGCGCCAGCAGCGAGGTAGCGGGTTACAATCAGCCCCAGCATTTT
CDR3aa: CASSEVAGYNQPQHF

abundance: .
d_gene: .
j_gene: TRBJ2-7
v_gene: TRBV15
CDR3nt: TGTGCCACCAGCAGAGTCGTGGGGTACACCACGGGGATAGACGAGCAGTACTTC
CDR3aa: CATSRVVGYTTGIDEQYF

abundance: few
d_gene: TRBD1
j_gene: TRBJ1-1
v_gene: TRBV10-1
CDR3nt: TGCGCCAGCAGTGAGTGGACAGGGGGGGAAGCTTTCTTT
CDR3aa: CASSEWTGGEAFF

abundance: .
d_gene: TRBD1
j_gene: TRBJ2-7
v_gene: TRBV18
CDR3nt: TGTGCCAGTATGGGGGACAGGGTTTTCCCGCTCTCCTACGAGCAGTACTTC
CDR3aa: CASMGDRVFPLSYEQYF

abundance: .
d_gene: .
j_gene: TRBJ2-4
v_gene: TRBV29-1
CDR3nt: TGCAGCGTCAGGGATCCCCTAGCCAAAAACATTCAGTACTTC
CDR3aa: CSVRDPLAKNIQYF

abundance: medium-sized
d_gene: .
j_gene: TRBJ1-1
v_gene: TRBV7-9
CDR3nt: TGTGCCAGCAGCTCAAGAGTTCGGGGGAAGTCATGGGACACTGAAGCTTTCTTT
CDR3aa: CASSSRVRGKSWDTEAFF

abundance: few
d_gene: .
j_gene: TRBJ2-1
v_gene: TRBV20-1
CDR3nt: TGCAGTGCTAGGGTTAGGGGCAATGAGCAGTTCTTC
CDR3aa: CSARVRGNEQFF

abundance: .
d_gene: .
j_gene: TRBJ1-6
v_gene: TRBV7-2
CDR3nt: TGTGCCAGCAGGGGGGGGGTGGGTAATTCACCCCTCCACTTT
CDR3aa: CASRGGVGNSPLHF

abundance: .
d_gene: .
j_gene: TRBJ2-1
v_gene: TRBV29-1
CDR3nt: TGCAGCGTCTTCAGGGTGAATGAGCAGTTCTTC
CDR3aa: CSVFRVNEQFF

abundance: .
d_gene: TRBD2
j_gene: TRBJ2-1
v_gene: TRBV11-3
CDR3nt: TGTGCCAGCAGCGCCCGGACTAGCGGGCCTTACAATGAGCAGTTCTTC
CDR3aa: CASSARTSGPYNEQFF